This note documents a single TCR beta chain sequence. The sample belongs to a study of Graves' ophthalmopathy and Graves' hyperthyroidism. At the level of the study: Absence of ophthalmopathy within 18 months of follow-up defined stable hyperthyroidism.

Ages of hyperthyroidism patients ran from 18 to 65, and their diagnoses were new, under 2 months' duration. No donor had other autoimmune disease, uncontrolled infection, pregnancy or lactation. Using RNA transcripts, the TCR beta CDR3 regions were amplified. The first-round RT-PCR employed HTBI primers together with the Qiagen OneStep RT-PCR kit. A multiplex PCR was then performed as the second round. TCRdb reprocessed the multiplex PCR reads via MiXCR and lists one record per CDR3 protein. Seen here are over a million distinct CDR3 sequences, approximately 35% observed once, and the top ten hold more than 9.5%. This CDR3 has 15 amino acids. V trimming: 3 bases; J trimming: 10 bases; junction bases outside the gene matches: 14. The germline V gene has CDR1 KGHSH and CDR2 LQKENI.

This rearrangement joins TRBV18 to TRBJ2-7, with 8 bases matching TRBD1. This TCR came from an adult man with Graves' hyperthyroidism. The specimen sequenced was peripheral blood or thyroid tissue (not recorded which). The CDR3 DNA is TGTGCCAGCTCACCTCTCGGGACAGGAGAAATATTACAGTACTTC. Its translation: CASSPLGTGEILQYF.